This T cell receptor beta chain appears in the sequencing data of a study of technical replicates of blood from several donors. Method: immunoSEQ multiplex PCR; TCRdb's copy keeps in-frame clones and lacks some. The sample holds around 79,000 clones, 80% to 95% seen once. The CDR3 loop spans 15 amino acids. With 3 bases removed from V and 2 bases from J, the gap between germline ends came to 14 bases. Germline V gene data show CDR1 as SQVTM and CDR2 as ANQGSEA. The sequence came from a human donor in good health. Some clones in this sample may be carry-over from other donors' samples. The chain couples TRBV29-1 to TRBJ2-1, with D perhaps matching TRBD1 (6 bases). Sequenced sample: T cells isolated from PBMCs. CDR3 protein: CSVDRGYRAYNEQFF. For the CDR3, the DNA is TGCAGCGTTGACCGCGGGTACAGGGCCTACAATGAGCAGTTCTTC.